Listed below are T cell receptor beta chains from one sample, sequenced in a study of OX40 agonist ivuxolimab in advanced cancers. The protocol was immunoSEQ multiplex PCR, while the TCRdb copy is restricted to in-frame clones and leaves out a portion. The sample contains about 100,000 clones, approximately 94% of which appear only once. Sequenced here: CD4+ or CD8+ T cells sorted from blood, sampled in a trial of the OX40 agonist ivuxolimab. Receptor source: an adult with an advanced solid tumor such as melanoma, head and neck, liver or kidney cancer. Both conserved end residues are part of each CDR3. D genes are given only for firm matches. A clone size is listed for some rows: how often the clone was seen (once, few, many), or a class if it is expanded.

D gene,J gene,clone size,V gene,CDR3 DNA,CDR3 protein
TRBD1,TRBJ2-2,NA,TRBV4-3,TGCGCCAGCAGCCAAGATCGATTCGAGACAGGGGGCTTTAACGGGGAGCTGTTTTTT,CASSQDRFETGGFNGELFF
NA,TRBJ2-7,NA,TRBV14,TGTGCCAGCAGCCAAGAACCCGGCTCCTACGAGCAGTACTTC,CASSQEPGSYEQYF
TRBD1,TRBJ1-2,few,TRBV2,TGTGCCGGCAGGACAGGGAATGGCTACACCTTC,CAGRTGNGYTF
TRBD2,TRBJ2-2,NA,TRBV2,TGTGCCAGCCTAGCGGAAAACACCGGGGAGCTGTTTTTT,CASLAENTGELFF
TRBD1,TRBJ1-1,NA,TRBV6-1,TGTGCCAGCAGTGAGAAGGGACAGGGGTGGACTGAAGCTTTCTTT,CASSEKGQGWTEAFF
NA,TRBJ2-1,NA,TRBV5-4,TGTGCCAGCAGCCCCCCGGACTACCCCAACGTGGAGCAGTTCTTC,CASSPPDYPNVEQFF
NA,TRBJ1-1,NA,TRBV10-2,TGCGCCAGCAGTGTTTCCGGGACAACGAACACTGAAGCTTTCTTT,CASSVSGTTNTEAFF
TRBD1,TRBJ2-7,NA,TRBV9,TGTGCCAGCAGCGAGGGGGACAGGGGGTACGAGCAGTACTTC,CASSEGDRGYEQYF
NA,TRBJ2-7,NA,TRBV19,TGTGCCAGTAGTATCGTGACTAGCGGACGCGACAGGGGCTACGAGCAGTACTTC,CASSIVTSGRDRGYEQYF
NA,TRBJ1-2,once,TRBV9,TGTGCCAGCAGCGTAGGTGCGAATTCTAACTATGGCTACACCTTC,CASSVGANSNYGYTF
NA,TRBJ1-1,NA,TRBV19,TGTGCCAGTACCGACCGTTTTGGGACACCCAACACTGAAGCTTTCTTT,CASTDRFGTPNTEAFF
NA,TRBJ1-5,NA,TRBV15,TGTGCCACCAGCAGAGATAAGGGCATCGGTCAGCCCCAGCATTTT,CATSRDKGIGQPQHF
TRBD2,TRBJ2-7,NA,TRBV28,TGTGCCAGCAGTATCCTAGCGGGAGGCGTGCAGTACTTC,CASSILAGGVQYF
NA,TRBJ2-7,NA,TRBV29-1,TGCAGCGTTCGGACCGGACAGAACTACGAGCAGTACTTC,CSVRTGQNYEQYF
TRBD2,TRBJ2-7,NA,TRBV5-6,TGTGCCAGCAGCCCCGGGACTAGCGGCCCCTACGAGCAGTACTTC,CASSPGTSGPYEQYF
NA,TRBJ1-1,NA,TRBV4-1,TGCGCCAGCAGCCAAGATCCTCTTTGGGGTTCAGACACTGAAGCTTTCTTT,CASSQDPLWGSDTEAFF
TRBD2,TRBJ2-3,NA,TRBV6-5,TGTGCCAGCATCCCGAGCGGGAAAGGGACAGATACGCAGTATTTT,CASIPSGKGTDTQYF
NA,TRBJ2-1,NA,TRBV13,TGTGCCAGCAGCCAGGGACTGAGACCCCCGGAGCAGTTCTTC,CASSQGLRPPEQFF
TRBD1,TRBJ2-5,NA,TRBV15,TGTGCCACCAGCAGGGGGACAGGACAAGAGACCCAGTACTTC,CATSRGTGQETQYF
TRBD2,TRBJ2-2,NA,TRBV7-2,TGTGCCAGCAGCTCGGGACTAGCGATCGGGGAGCTGTTTTTT,CASSSGLAIGELFF
NA,TRBJ2-5,NA,TRBV6-1,TGTGCCAGCAGTGCGCTAAAGGACAGTTACCAAGAGACCCAGTACTTC,CASSALKDSYQETQYF
TRBD1,TRBJ1-3,NA,TRBV5-6,TGTGCCAGCAGCTCGAATCCGGGACAGGGGGTCTCTGGAAACACCATATATTTT,CASSSNPGQGVSGNTIYF
NA,TRBJ1-3,NA,TRBV6-1,TGTGCCAGCAGTGAATGGGAGGGAAACACCATATATTTT,CASSEWEGNTIYF
NA,TRBJ2-7,NA,TRBV7-9,TGTGCCAGCAGCCCGGGACTCACCTACGAGCAGTACTTC,CASSPGLTYEQYF
TRBD1,TRBJ1-2,NA,TRBV27,TGTGCCAGCAGAACCAGGGACAGGGGCTTCGGCTACACCTTC,CASRTRDRGFGYTF
NA,TRBJ1-5,NA,TRBV28,TGTGCCAGCAGCCCTTTATTTAGCAATCAGCCCCAGCATTTT,CASSPLFSNQPQHF
TRBD1,TRBJ1-2,NA,TRBV9,TGTGCCAGCAGCGCCGAGGACAGGGATCATGGCTACACCTTC,CASSAEDRDHGYTF
TRBD1,TRBJ1-5,NA,TRBV7-2,TGTGCCAGCAGCTTATGGGGACAGGGAGGCAATCAGCCCCAGCATTTT,CASSLWGQGGNQPQHF
NA,TRBJ2-7,many,TRBV6-6,TGTGCCAGCAGTGTGCAGGGGGGGCATCAGTCCTACGAGCAGTACTTC,CASSVQGGHQSYEQYF
TRBD2,TRBJ2-1,NA,TRBV10-2,TGCGCCAGCAGTCTACTAGCGGGGGACTTATACAATGAGCAGTTCTTC,CASSLLAGDLYNEQFF
TRBD1,TRBJ1-2,NA,TRBV19,TGTGCCAGTAGTATGGGGACAGGGTTTAGTGGCTACACCTTC,CASSMGTGFSGYTF
NA,TRBJ1-2,NA,TRBV27,TGTGCCAGCAGCTTGGGCGGATCTGGCTACACCTTC,CASSLGGSGYTF
NA,TRBJ2-1,once,TRBV11-2,TGTGCCAGCACCCTAGGGACCTACAATGAGCAGTTCTTC,CASTLGTYNEQFF
NA,TRBJ1-2,NA,TRBV6-6,TGTGCCAGCACAAAGGGGGATGGCTACACCTTC,CASTKGDGYTF
NA,TRBJ1-1,few,TRBV10-2,TGCGCCAGCAGGCAGGGAGAGACTGAAGCTTTCTTT,CASRQGETEAFF
NA,TRBJ2-7,NA,TRBV11-2,TGTGCCAGCAGCTTTGGGGATGGGGGGCGGTACGAGCAGTACTTC,CASSFGDGGRYEQYF
TRBD1,TRBJ1-6,NA,TRBV7-6,TGTGCCAGCAGACGACAGGGAAGTAATTCACCCCTCCACTTT,CASRRQGSNSPLHF
NA,TRBJ2-5,NA,TRBV5-1,TGCGCCAGCAGCCCACAAGAGACCCAGTACTTC,CASSPQETQYF
NA,TRBJ2-1,NA,TRBV19,TGTGCCAGTAGTATAGATGAGGTCGCTGAGCAGTTCTTC,CASSIDEVAEQFF
NA,TRBJ1-2,NA,TRBV5-1,TGCGCCAGCAGCAACCGACAGGAGCCTAACTATGGCTACACCTTC,CASSNRQEPNYGYTF
TRBD1,TRBJ2-5,NA,TRBV5-4,TGTGCCAGCAGTATGGGCAGGGGGCGGCGGGAGACCCAGTACTTC,CASSMGRGRRETQYF
NA,TRBJ2-7,NA,TRBV4-1,TGCGCCAGCAGCCAAGGACTAGGGGGATACGAGCAGTACTTC,CASSQGLGGYEQYF
TRBD1,TRBJ2-1,once,TRBV29-1,TGCAGCGTTGAAGAGCGGGACAGGCTCTACAATGAGCAGTTCTTC,CSVEERDRLYNEQFF
NA,TRBJ2-5,few,TRBV9,TGTGCCAGCAGCGTTAGGGCCCGGAGGGGACAAGAGACCCAGTACTTC,CASSVRARRGQETQYF
TRBD2,TRBJ2-5,NA,TRBV28,TGTGCCGGCAGTTTAGCGGGATTTCAAGAGACCCAGTACTTC,CAGSLAGFQETQYF
NA,TRBJ2-7,medium-sized,TRBV19,TGTGCCAGTAGCCCCTCCTTAGCGTCCTTTTCCTACGAGCAGTACTTC,CASSPSLASFSYEQYF
TRBD1,TRBJ1-1,NA,TRBV6-6,TGTGCCAGCGGTCCACAGGGGGACACTGAAGCTTTCTTT,CASGPQGDTEAFF
TRBD1,TRBJ2-5,NA,TRBV5-5,TGTGCCAGCAGCTTGCCTAGCGCAGGGGGCGGGGAGACCCAGTACTTC,CASSLPSAGGGETQYF
NA,TRBJ2-7,NA,TRBV13,TGTGCCAGCAGTGTCGCGACAGCTTCCTACGAGCAGTACTTC,CASSVATASYEQYF
NA,TRBJ2-3,NA,TRBV10-2,TGCGCCACTACCGGGCACATCAGCACAGATACGCAGTATTTT,CATTGHISTDTQYF
TRBD1,TRBJ2-7,NA,TRBV7-9,TGTGCCAGCAGCTTAAAAGGGACAGGCCGATTCCCCTACGAGCAGTACTTC,CASSLKGTGRFPYEQYF
NA,TRBJ2-2,NA,TRBV15,TGTGCCACCAGCAGAGGAAGCCAACGGAGCACCGGGGAGCTGTTTTTT,CATSRGSQRSTGELFF
TRBD2,TRBJ2-7,NA,TRBV2,TGTGCCAGCAGTCACTTCAGGGAGGGACCTAGCTCCTACGAGCAGTACTTC,CASSHFREGPSSYEQYF